Following are 19 T cell receptor beta chains from one sample sequenced in a study of identical twins (TCRdb year 2016). Libraries came from 5' RACE. Sequencing instrument: Illumina HiSeq 2000. TCRdb reprocessed the public reads (quality trimming at Q25 with fastp, clone calling with MiXCR) and kept in-frame beta chains. Entries that share a CDR3 protein sequence are merged under the most common genes and DNA. This sample is represented by around 680,000 distinct CDR3 sequences; 8.5% to 9.5% of them were singletons. The ten largest make up approximately 0.96% of the sample. The same sample was also studied in work on yellow fever vaccine responses in identical twins.

Input material: PBMCs. These receptor sequences come from a young woman in good health.

This rearrangement joins TRBV2 to TRBJ2-7, with 9 bases fitting TRBD2. V shed 9 bases, J shed 1 base, and the junction held 13 bases outside the gene matches. Germline lookup yields CDR1 SNHLY and CDR2 FYNNEI. The CDR3 covers 16 residues. For the CDR3, the DNA is TGTGCCAGTGGAGGGGAGCGGGAGGACCGTTCCTACGAGCAGTACTTC. It yields the protein CASGGEREDRSYEQYF.

The rearrangement links TRBV4-3 to TRBJ2-3; D unresolved. The CDR3 length is 16 residues. Germline-derived CDR1 and CDR2 are LGHNA and YSLEER. V lost 1 base to trimming and J lost 6 bases, with 17 bases between them. The chain's CDR3 is CASSQVYLPLGDTQYF. The CDR3 bases are TGCGCCAGCAGCCAAGTTTACCTCCCCCTAGGGGATACGCAGTATTTT.

This clonotype was seen more than once but under ten times. The chain joins TRBV12-3 or TRBV12-4 to TRBJ2-2, with 7 nucleotides matching TRBD1. The CDR3 is made up of 16 amino acids. Trimming at V came to 8 bases and at J to 1 base, leaving 10 bases not matched to a gene. CDR3 region: CASSSLGQMNTGELFF. CDR3 in DNA: TGTGCCAGCTCAAGCTTGGGACAGATGAACACCGGGGAGCTGTTTTTT.

This clonotype has a handful of counts. The genes are TRBV27 and TRBJ2-2; no reliable D call. The V end was cut by 8 bases, the J end by 1 base, with 8 bases between. From germline, CDR1 is MNHEY and CDR2 SMNVEV (reference sequence). This CDR3 comprises 13 residues. The CDR3 here is CASEDLNTGELFF. The DNA for the CDR3 is TGTGCCAGCGAGGATTTGAACACCGGGGAGCTGTTTTTT.

The CDR3 DNA reads TGTGCCAGCAGCCAAGAACGGAGCTCCTACAATGAGCAGTTCTTC. It encodes CASSQERSSYNEQFF. The chain combines TRBV14 with TRBJ2-1, with no clear D. V lost 0 bases and J lost 0, with 6 bases in between. Germline V gene data show CDR1 as SGHDN and CDR2 as FVKESK. The CDR3 has 15 amino acids.

In its sample, this clonotype was seen a few times. V is TRBV20-1 and J is TRBJ2-7; D might be TRBD1 (5 bases). The V gene lost 1 base and the J gene lost 3 bases, with 13 bases spanning the gap. The CDR3 is 14 residues long. Germline V gives CDR1 DFQATT, CDR2 SNEGSKA (reference sequence). The CDR3: CSARGQSLIYEQYF. The CDR3 coding sequence is TGCAGTGCTAGAGGACAGAGTCTAATCTACGAGCAGTACTTC.

This clonotype appeared many times. This sequence joins TRBV12-3 or TRBV12-4 and TRBJ1-4; D is unresolved. Between the trimmed V and J ends, which lost 6 bases and 5 bases, there was a span of 4 bases. There are 11 residues in the CDR3. The CDR3 sequence is CASRANEKLFF. For the CDR3, the DNA is TGTGCCAGCAGGGCCAATGAAAAACTGTTTTTT.

This chain uses TRBV15 with TRBJ1-4, with D unresolved. The germline CDR1 and CDR2 sequences are LNHNV and YYDKDF (reference sequence). The CDR3 consists of 15 residues. Trimming cost V 5 bases and J 0 bases, with 10 bases left between them. The DNA for the CDR3 is TGTGCCACCAGCGTAAGCCTTGCAACTAATGAAAAACTGTTTTTT. It encodes CATSVSLATNEKLFF.

This clonotype appeared a few times. The rearrangement uses TRBV20-1 and TRBJ1-6; TRBD1 aligns across 8 bases. The germline V gene has CDR1 DFQATT and CDR2 SNEGSKA (reference sequence). V lost 1 base, J lost 7 bases, and 6 bases stayed unmatched. CDR3 length: 15 residues. This CDR3 reads CSARGPQGENSPLHF. The CDR3 region has the DNA TGCAGTGCTAGAGGGCCACAGGGGGAAAATTCACCCCTCCACTTT.

V is TRBV12-3 or TRBV12-4 and J is TRBJ2-3, with D perhaps matching TRBD2 (7 bases). V dropped 6 bases and J dropped 2 bases, with 21 bases sitting between them. The CDR3 totals 17 residues. The CDR3 nucleotides are TGTGCCAGCAGCCCCCATAGGGGGGGTCAATCCACAGATACGCAGTATTTT. It is translated as CASSPHRGGQSTDTQYF.

This clonotype was recorded many times. The chain links TRBV6-2 or TRBV6-3 to TRBJ2-7, with 8 bases that match TRBD1. This CDR3 contains 16 residues. Germline loops: CDR1 MNHEY, CDR2 SVGEGT. V lost 2 bases to trimming and J lost 5 bases; unmatched junction nucleotides: 11. The CDR3 sequence is CASSYEDRVVWDEQYF. DNA of the CDR3: TGTGCCAGCAGTTACGAGGACAGGGTCGTTTGGGACGAGCAGTACTTC.

This clonotype was seen more than once but under ten times. The chain uses TRBV24-1 and TRBJ2-6; 7 nucleotides agree with TRBD1. The CDR3 runs 16 residues. The germline V gene has CDR1 KGHDR and CDR2 SFDVKD. After removal of 4 bases from V and 0 bases from J, the junction contained 2 bases not matched to a gene. CDR3 amino acids: CATSENRGSGANVLTF. The CDR3 DNA follows: TGTGCCACCAGTGAGAACAGGGGCTCTGGGGCCAACGTCCTGACTTTC.

This clonotype was seen a few times. V gene TRBV9 combines with J gene TRBJ2-2; no firm D call. Trimming pared 0 bases from V and 5 bases from J, leaving 8 bases between. This CDR3 has 14 residues. CDR1 and CDR2 (germline): SGDLS, YYNGEE. CDR3 sequence (DNA): TGTGCCAGCAGCGTAGCCGCCGGAACCGGGGAGCTGTTTTTT. Protein product: CASSVAAGTGELFF.

In its sample, this clonotype was seen many times. This rearrangement joins TRBV7-2 to TRBJ2-2; D might be TRBD1 or TRBD2, each matching 7 bases. CDR1 is SGHTA, CDR2 FQGNSA, per germline. CDR3 length: 17 residues. V lost 7 bases and J lost 0, with 18 bases in between. CDR3 sequence reads: CASNRGLGRANTGELFF. As DNA, the CDR3 is TGTGCCAGCAACAGGGGTTTAGGGAGGGCGAACACCGGGGAGCTGTTTTTT. The complete variable domain, with remaining parts taken from reference TRBV7-2 and TRBJ2-2, reads GAGVSQSPSNKVTEKGKDVELRCDPISGHTALYWYRQSLGQGLEFLIYFQGNSAPDKSGLPSDRFSAERTGGSVSTLTIQRTQQEDSAVYLCASNRGLGRANTGELFFGEGSRLTVL.

This clonotype was observed a handful of times. The V and J genes are TRBV5-8 and TRBJ1-2, with D tentatively TRBD1 (6 bases). V was shortened by 0 bases and J by 9 bases, with 9 bases between the two germline ends. This CDR3 spans 12 amino acids. Germline CDR1 reads SGHTS; CDR2 reads YDEGEE. The CDR3 protein is CASSLVTGRYTF. The CDR3 DNA is TGTGCCAGCAGCTTGGTGACAGGTCGCTACACCTTC. Complete variable domain (other parts from reference TRBV5-8 and TRBJ1-2): EAGVTQSPTHLIKTRGQQATLRCSPISGHTSVYWYQQALGLGLQFLLWYDEGEERNRGNFPPRFSGRQFPNYSSELNVNALELEDSALYLCASSLVTGRYTFGSGTRLTVV.

CDR3 sequence reads: CASSQELAGPPETQYF. The CDR3 bases are TGCGCCAGCAGCCAAGAACTTGCCGGGCCGCCAGAGACCCAGTACTTC. The rearrangement links TRBV4-3 to TRBJ2-5; D is unclear. CDR1 and CDR2 from the germline V gene are LGHNA and YSLEER. Trimming took off 0 bases at V and 4 bases at J, with 15 bases between the two ends. The CDR3 totals 16 residues.

This chain links TRBV3-1 with TRBJ2-5; TRBD1 matches at 8 bases. V was clipped by 0 bases and J by 2 bases; unmatched bases: 2. The CDR3 sequence is 15 residues long. Germline CDR1 reads LGHDT; CDR2 reads YNNKEL (reference sequence). This chain's CDR3 is CASSQEDRGQETQYF. The CDR3 region has the DNA TGTGCCAGCAGCCAAGAAGACAGGGGTCAAGAGACCCAGTACTTC.

This clonotype was detected only a few times. The CDR3 region has the DNA TGCAGTGCCCCGGGACTAGCGGCCAGCAGTTTCACAGATACGCAGTATTTT. As protein: CSAPGLAASSFTDTQYF. The chain joins TRBV20-1 to TRBJ2-3; 11 bases agree with TRBD2. Germline CDR1 reads DFQATT; CDR2 reads SNEGSKA (reference sequence). The CDR3 covers 17 residues. With 6 bases clipped from V and 2 bases from J, the junction kept 13 bases outside the gene matches.

This clonotype was detected many times. The genes are TRBV29-1 and TRBJ2-5; D is uncertain. CDR3 length equals 12 residues. Germline loops: CDR1 SQVTM, CDR2 ANQGSEA. Trimming stripped 3 bases from V and 6 bases from J, with 11 bases between. The CDR3 DNA reads TGCAGCGTTGAGGGTTTAGAAAAGACCCAGTACTTC. This codes for CSVEGLEKTQYF.